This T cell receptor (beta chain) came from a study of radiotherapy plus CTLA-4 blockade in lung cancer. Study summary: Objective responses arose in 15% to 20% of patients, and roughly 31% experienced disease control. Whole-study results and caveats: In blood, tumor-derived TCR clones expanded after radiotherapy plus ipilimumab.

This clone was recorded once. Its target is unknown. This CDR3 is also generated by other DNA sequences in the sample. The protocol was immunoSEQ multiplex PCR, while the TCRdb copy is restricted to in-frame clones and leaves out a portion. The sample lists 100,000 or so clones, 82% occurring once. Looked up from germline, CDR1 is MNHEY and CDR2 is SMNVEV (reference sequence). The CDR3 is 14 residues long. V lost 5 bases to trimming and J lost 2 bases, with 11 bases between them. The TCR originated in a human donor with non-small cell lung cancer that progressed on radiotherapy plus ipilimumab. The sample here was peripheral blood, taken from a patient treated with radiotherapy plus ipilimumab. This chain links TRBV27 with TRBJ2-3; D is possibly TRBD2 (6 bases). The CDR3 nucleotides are TGTGCCAGCAGTCTCCGGGACTCCACAGATACGCAGTATTTT. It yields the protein CASSLRDSTDTQYF.